Listed below are T cell receptor beta chains from one sample, sequenced in a study of cytomegalovirus exposure and HLA in healthy donors. Sequenced by immunoSEQ multiplex PCR; TCRdb stores in-frame clones only, minus some. The sample holds tens of thousands of clones; 80% to 85% are singletons and the top ten take about 12%. Sequenced material: PBMCs. The receptors come from a woman aged 18-30 years in good health and CMV-seropositive. CDR3s include the opening cysteine and the closing phenylalanine or tryptophan. A D gene is named only where the DNA matches it firmly. Clone size is not always given. Where it is, it says once, few, many or a class for expanded clones.

j_gene	v_gene	abundance	d_gene	CDR3aa	CDR3nt
TRBJ1-1	TRBV28	-	-	CASSLEVGHLNTEAFF	TGTGCCAGCAGTTTAGAGGTGGGGCACTTGAACACTGAAGCTTTCTTT
TRBJ2-2	TRBV10-2	-	-	CASSIRDTGELFF	TGCGCCAGCAGTATCAGGGACACCGGGGAGCTGTTTTTT
TRBJ2-1	TRBV9	-	-	CASSPILRDFDYEQFF	TGTGCCAGCAGCCCAATTCTCCGGGACTTCGACTACGAGCAGTTCTTC
TRBJ1-5	TRBV7-2	-	-	CASSIRGDQPQHF	TGTGCCAGCAGCATCAGGGGTGATCAGCCCCAGCATTTT
TRBJ1-2	TRBV19	-	-	CASSIRDRGPNYGYTF	TGTGCCAGTAGTATCCGTGACAGAGGACCTAACTATGGCTACACCTTC
TRBJ1-2	TRBV7-9	-	-	CASSSDTYRRGYTF	TGTGCCAGCAGTTCGGACACTTACAGGAGGGGCTACACTTTC
TRBJ1-2	TRBV28	-	TRBD1	CASTAGGLKGGYTF	TGTGCCAGCACTGCAGGGGGGCTTAAGGGTGGCTACACCTTC
TRBJ2-7	TRBV6-4	-	TRBD1	CASSRKTRTGGRREQYF	TGTGCCAGCAGTCGCAAGACAAGGACAGGGGGAAGAAGGGAGCAGTACTTC
TRBJ1-5	TRBV7-2	-	TRBD1	CASSPGQGLGQPQHF	TGTGCCAGCAGCCCGGGACAGGGGCTGGGTCAGCCCCAGCATTTT
TRBJ2-2	TRBV5-1	-	-	CASSLVQGRDTGELFF	TGCGCCAGCAGCTTGGTGCAGGGGCGGGACACCGGGGAGCTGTTTTTT
TRBJ2-2	TRBV5-1	-	TRBD2	CASTGGARNTGELFF	TGCGCCAGTACCGGGGGGGCGCGTAACACCGGGGAGCTGTTTTTT
TRBJ2-1	TRBV27	once	TRBD1	CASSLEPGQGSKWGWNEQFF	TGTGCCAGCAGTTTAGAACCGGGACAGGGAAGTAAGTGGGGGTGGAATGAGCAGTTCTTC
TRBJ2-3	TRBV5-1	-	TRBD1	CASSTDRGGDTQYF	TGCGCCAGCAGCACAGACAGGGGGGGAGATACGCAGTATTTT
TRBJ2-4	TRBV28	-	TRBD1	CASSTPDRVCSF	TGTGCCAGCAGTACGCCGGACAGGGTCTGCAGCTTC
TRBJ1-2	TRBV5-1	-	-	CASSSGGGTYGYTF	TGCGCCAGCAGTTCCGGGGGAGGTACCTATGGCTACACCTTC
TRBJ1-5	TRBV4-1	-	-	CASSQDGGTQPQHF	TGCGCCAGCAGCCAAGATGGGGGGACTCAGCCCCAGCATTTT
TRBJ2-7	TRBV5-1	few	-	CASSVGGAQYEQYF	TGCGCCAGCAGCGTTGGCGGGGCGCAATACGAGCAGTACTTC
TRBJ2-6	TRBV2	-	-	CASRGQTGANVLTF	TGTGCCAGCAGGGGGCAGACTGGGGCCAACGTCCTGACTTTC
TRBJ1-2	TRBV28	-	-	CASSLVDYGYTF	TGTGCCAGCAGTTTAGTAGACTATGGCTACACCTTC
TRBJ2-1	TRBV7-3	few	TRBD1	CASSQPGQGWGEQFF	TGTGCCAGCAGCCAACCGGGACAGGGGTGGGGTGAGCAGTTCTTC
TRBJ2-7	TRBV7-2	-	-	CASSSHPEQYF	TGTGCCAGCAGCTCCCATCCCGAGCAGTACTTC
TRBJ1-5	TRBV18	-	TRBD1	CASSPGTDSNQPQHF	TGTGCCAGCTCACCAGGGACAGACAGCAATCAGCCCCAGCATTTT
TRBJ2-3	TRBV7-6	-	TRBD1	CASSLWTGATDTQYF	TGTGCCAGCAGCTTATGGACAGGGGCCACAGATACGCAGTATTTT
TRBJ2-7	TRBV5-4	-	TRBD2	CASSPGLAGGREQYF	TGTGCCAGCAGCCCGGGACTAGCGGGGGGTCGAGAGCAGTACTTC
TRBJ2-7	TRBV5-8	-	-	CASSLGQGGYEQYF	TGTGCCAGCAGCTTGGGTCAGGGGGGCTACGAGCAGTACTTC
TRBJ1-4	TRBV28	-	TRBD1	CASRPTGGNEKLFF	TGTGCCAGCAGGCCAACAGGGGGAAATGAAAAACTGTTTTTT
TRBJ2-3	TRBV27	-	-	CASTGRGVKDTQYF	TGTGCCAGCACGGGGCGGGGTGTAAAAGATACGCAGTATTTT
TRBJ2-3	TRBV5-1	-	TRBD1	CASSRGQGGTDTQYF	TGCGCCAGCAGCCGGGGACAGGGAGGCACAGATACGCAGTATTTT
TRBJ2-1	TRBV27	-	TRBD1	CASSMGQRNEQFF	TGTGCCAGCAGTATGGGACAGAGAAATGAGCAGTTCTTC
TRBJ1-1	TRBV2	-	-	CASRQGGEAFF	TGTGCCAGCAGACAGGGTGGTGAAGCTTTCTTT
TRBJ2-2	TRBV7-2	-	TRBD2	CASSLVAGPGELFF	TGTGCCAGCAGCTTAGTAGCGGGGCCCGGGGAGCTGTTTTTT